These 23 T cell receptor beta chains came from one sample sequenced in a study of T-cell memory formation after mild COVID-19 (dated by TCRdb to the early 2020s). The library was produced with 5' RACE. The sequencing machine was an Illumina NovaSeq 6000. Using fastp trimming at Q25 and MiXCR clonotype assembly, TCRdb reanalyzed the public sequencing data and kept in-frame beta chains. Records with the same CDR3 protein are collapsed into one entry carrying the most frequent genes and DNA. The table for this sample lists hundreds of thousands of distinct CDR3 sequences; 25% to 30% of them were counted only once. The ten most abundant clones make up roughly 14% of the sample. The sample was PBMCs or a T cell subset sorted from them (not recorded which). The origin of the receptors is an adult woman who had mild COVID-19 (a few samples of this study predate the infection). The sample titles of this study are shuffled in the database, so cell type and time point are left out; the donor was told from shared clones.

The chain carries TRBV7-9 and TRBJ2-1; tentatively, D is TRBD2 (5 bases). The CDR3 extends over 15 amino acids. The V end was cut by 5 bases, the J end by 2 bases, with 13 bases between. The germline V gene has CDR1 SEHNR and CDR2 FQNEAQ (reference sequence). The DNA for the CDR3 is TGTGCCAGCAGCACGAGCGGCCCGACCTACAATGAGCAGTTCTTC. Its translation is CASSTSGPTYNEQFF.

The chain is built from TRBV7-6 and TRBJ1-6, with D possibly TRBD1 on 6 matching bases. The CDR3 consists of 21 residues. Trimming removed 3 bases at V and 0 bases at J, with 24 bases between. CDR1 is SGHVS and CDR2 is FNYEAQ in the germline V gene. The CDR3 sequence: CASSLWEGGKTSSSYNSPLHF. DNA of the CDR3: TGTGCCAGCAGCTTGTGGGAGGGGGGGAAGACTTCTAGCTCCTATAATTCACCCCTCCACTTT.

This clonotype was counted only a few times. The rearrangement joins TRBV28 to TRBJ1-4, with 8 bases fitting TRBD1. V dropped 3 bases and J dropped 4; count of bases not matched to a gene: 10. CDR3 length equals 17 residues. CDR1 and CDR2 (germline): MDHEN, SYDVKM. The CDR3 sequence is CASSFPTSQGGNEKLFF. Written as DNA, the CDR3 is TGTGCCAGCAGTTTTCCGACCTCACAGGGGGGTAATGAAAAACTGTTTTTT.

The chain employs TRBV7-2 and TRBJ1-5; TRBD1 is a possible D gene (5 bases). Germline V gene lookup returns CDR1 SGHTA and CDR2 FQGNSA. The CDR3 sequence is 17 residues long. V gave up 3 bases and J gave up 0 bases, with 15 bases separating them. The CDR3 sequence is CASSFQGSGYSNQPQHF. CDR3 bases: TGTGCCAGCAGCTTCCAGGGAAGTGGTTATAGCAATCAGCCCCAGCATTTT.

The chain couples TRBV12-3 or TRBV12-4 to TRBJ1-2; D possibly corresponds to TRBD1 (6 bases). The CDR3 loop spans 13 amino acids. Deletions cut 6 bases from V and 2 bases from J, with 10 bases between. The chain's CDR3 is CASSGQRNYGYTF. The CDR3 DNA is TGTGCCAGCAGCGGACAGCGAAACTATGGCTACACCTTC.

The CDR3 nucleotides read TGTGCCAGCAGCGCGACAGGGGCCAACTATGGCTACACCTTC. As protein: CASSATGANYGYTF. This chain uses TRBV9 with TRBJ1-2; 8 nucleotides align to TRBD1. Germline V gene sequence: CDR1 SGDLS, CDR2 YYNGEE. The length of the CDR3 is 14 residues. The V segment lost 3 bases and the J segment 2 bases; nucleotides outside the gene matches: 3.

The chain has TRBV7-9 and TRBJ2-5; D uncertain. This CDR3 has 12 amino acids. Germline V gene lookup returns CDR1 SEHNR and CDR2 FQNEAQ (reference sequence). V was shortened by 5 bases and J by 7 bases, with 11 bases between the two germline ends. The CDR3 is CASSTPGGTQYF. The CDR3 nucleotides are TGTGCCAGCAGCACCCCCGGCGGGACCCAGTACTTC.

This sequence joins TRBV7-9 and TRBJ2-5; D gene uncertain. CDR1 and CDR2 (germline): SEHNR, FQNEAQ (reference sequence). The CDR3 spans 12 residues. V gave up 1 base and J gave up 4 bases, with 4 bases separating them. CDR3 loop: CASSLGIETQYF. The CDR3 DNA is TGTGCCAGCAGCTTAGGGATAGAGACCCAGTACTTC.

The CDR3 loop reads CASGPGGGLETQYF. Here the CDR3 DNA reads TGCGCCAGCGGGCCAGGAGGGGGGTTAGAGACCCAGTACTTC. The chain combines TRBV5-1 with TRBJ2-5; D tentatively reads TRBD1 or TRBD2 (6 bases each). Germline V gives CDR1 SGHRS, CDR2 YFSETQ. The CDR3 extends over 14 amino acids. The ends were cut back, 7 bases at V and 4 bases at J, with 17 bases in the middle.

The CDR3 protein is CATSRSPRTGMKAFF. CDR3 coding DNA: TGTGCCACCAGCAGATCCCCCCGGACGGGGATGAAGGCTTTCTTT. The rearrangement joins TRBV15 to TRBJ1-1; D unresolved. Germline V gives CDR1 LNHNV, CDR2 YYDKDF (reference sequence). This CDR3 contains 15 residues. Trimming stripped 2 bases from V and 11 bases from J, with 21 bases between.

This clonotype was counted only a few times. The chain employs TRBV5-4 and TRBJ2-5, with D uncertain. The ends were cut back, 1 base at V and 5 bases at J, with 12 bases in the middle. CDR3 size: 14 residues. Germline loops: CDR1 SGHNT, CDR2 YYREEE (reference sequence). The CDR3 spells CASSLSGRSETQYF. The CDR3 region has the DNA TGTGCCAGCAGCTTGTCGGGCCGATCGGAGACCCAGTACTTC.

This clonotype has only a few counts. This sequence joins TRBV2 and TRBJ2-7, with 7 bases aligning to TRBD1. CDR1 and CDR2 from the germline V gene are SNHLY and FYNNEI. Trimming removed 7 bases from V and 5 bases from J; junction bases left unmatched: 8. The CDR3 is 13 residues long. The CDR3 DNA reads as TGTGCCAGCAACTACGACAGGGTGAACGAGCAGTACTTC. This sequence encodes CASNYDRVNEQYF. Full variable domain (missing parts from reference TRBV2 and TRBJ2-7): EPEVTQTPSHQVTQMGQEVILRCVPISNHLYFYWYRQILGQKVEFLVSFYNNEISEKSEIFDDQFSVERPDGSNFTLKIRSTKLEDSAMYFCASNYDRVNEQYFGPGTRLTVT.

The chain carries TRBV20-1 and TRBJ2-1, with 9 nucleotides matching TRBD2. Germline V gene lookup returns CDR1 DFQATT and CDR2 SNEGSKA (reference sequence). The CDR3 spans 14 residues. Unmatched junction bases numbered 8, after V lost 6 bases and J lost 5 bases. The CDR3 DNA reads TGCAGTGCGTTTGCGGGAGGGCCCCACAATGAGCAGTTCTTC. Translation: CSAFAGGPHNEQFF.

The chain joins TRBV6-5 to TRBJ2-7; D is unresolved. In germline, CDR1 is MNHEY, CDR2 SVGAGI. CDR3 length: 16 residues. Trimming left V 0 bases short and J 0 bases short, with 12 bases between. The CDR3 region is CASSYSVAASSYEQYF. The CDR3 DNA sequence: TGTGCCAGCAGTTACTCGGTGGCTGCGAGCTCCTACGAGCAGTACTTC.

The V gene is TRBV30, the J gene TRBJ1-1, with D maybe TRBD1 (5 bases). V lost 2 bases, J lost 1 base, and 14 bases lay in between. The germline gives CDR1 GTSNPN, CDR2 SVGIG (reference sequence). This CDR3 is 15 amino acids long. CDR3 sequence (DNA): TGTGCCTGGAGTCATTTCGGGACTACGAACACTGAAGCTTTCTTT. This sequence encodes CAWSHFGTTNTEAFF.

This clonotype was detected a few times. The chain couples TRBV6-5 to TRBJ2-7; a possible D gene is TRBD1 (5 bases). This CDR3 spans 14 amino acids. Germline V gene sequence: CDR1 MNHEY, CDR2 SVGAGI. Trimming stripped 5 bases from V and 4 bases from J, with 15 bases between. The CDR3 sequence is CASSGVGARYEQYF. As DNA, the CDR3 is TGTGCCAGCAGTGGGGTAGGGGCCCGTTACGAGCAGTACTTC.

The chain combines TRBV4-3 with TRBJ2-2; 10 nucleotides match TRBD1. Per the germline V gene, CDR1 is LGHNA and CDR2 is YSLEER. Unmatched junction bases numbered 4, after V lost 1 base and J lost 2 bases. This CDR3 comprises 17 residues. The DNA for the CDR3 is TGCGCCAGCAGCCAAGGGACAGGGGGGCGTAACACCGGGGAGCTGTTTTTT. It yields the protein CASSQGTGGRNTGELFF.

This clonotype was observed once. The V and J genes are TRBV12-3 or TRBV12-4 and TRBJ2-7; possibly TRBD1 for D (5 bases). CDR3 length: 13 residues. The germline V and J ends were trimmed by 3 bases and 3 bases, with 9 bases remaining between them. CDR3 in amino acids: CASSFQDNYEQYF. The CDR3 nucleotides are TGTGCCAGCAGTTTTCAGGACAACTACGAGCAGTACTTC.

This clonotype has more than one count but fewer than ten. J is TRBJ1-2 and V is TRBV12-3 or TRBV12-4, with a weak D call TRBD1 (5 bases). This CDR3 spans 14 amino acids. V lost 6 bases to trimming and J lost 6 bases, with 17 bases between them. CDR3 residues: CASSRGAIGHGYTF. The CDR3 DNA sequence: TGTGCCAGCAGCCGTGGGGCTATTGGGCATGGCTACACCTTC.

This chain links TRBV3-1 with TRBJ2-2; the match to TRBD2 covers 8 bases. V lost 1 base and J lost 9; bases outside the gene matches: 10. Germline CDR1 is LGHDT and CDR2 is YNNKEL (reference sequence). The CDR3 is 16 amino acids. CDR3: CASSQGGSGGHRELFF. The CDR3 nucleotides read TGTGCCAGCAGCCAAGGCGGCTCGGGGGGGCACCGGGAGCTGTTTTTT.

This clonotype came up a few times. V usage is TRBV5-1 and J usage is TRBJ2-5; 9 bases are a match to TRBD2. Per germline, CDR1 SGHRS and CDR2 YFSETQ. This CDR3 has 16 amino acids. The V and J ends lost 2 bases and 0 bases, in that order; junction bases with no gene match: 5. The CDR3 here is CASSFSGGRYQETQYF. CDR3 DNA sequence: TGCGCCAGCAGCTTCAGCGGGGGGCGGTACCAAGAGACCCAGTACTTC.

This clonotype was counted a few times. The V gene is TRBV12-3 or TRBV12-4, the J gene TRBJ2-3; 9 bases align to TRBD1. V was clipped by 2 bases and J by 1 base; unmatched bases: 7. This CDR3 is built from 17 residues. CDR3 in amino acids: CASSLTPGQGGTDTQYF. The CDR3 nucleotides read TGTGCCAGCAGTTTAACCCCGGGACAGGGCGGCACAGATACGCAGTATTTT.

At least ten counts were recorded for this clonotype. The J gene is TRBJ2-7, the V gene TRBV10-3, with 8 bases aligning to TRBD1. The CDR3 extends over 20 amino acids. Germline V gene data show CDR1 as ENHRY and CDR2 as SYGVKD. J gave up 0 bases and V 0 bases, and 16 bases lay outside the gene matches. The CDR3 DNA sequence: TGTGCCATCAGTGAGTCGGCTAAGGACAGGGAATTTATCTCCTCCTACGAGCAGTACTTC. This encodes CAISESAKDREFISSYEQYF.